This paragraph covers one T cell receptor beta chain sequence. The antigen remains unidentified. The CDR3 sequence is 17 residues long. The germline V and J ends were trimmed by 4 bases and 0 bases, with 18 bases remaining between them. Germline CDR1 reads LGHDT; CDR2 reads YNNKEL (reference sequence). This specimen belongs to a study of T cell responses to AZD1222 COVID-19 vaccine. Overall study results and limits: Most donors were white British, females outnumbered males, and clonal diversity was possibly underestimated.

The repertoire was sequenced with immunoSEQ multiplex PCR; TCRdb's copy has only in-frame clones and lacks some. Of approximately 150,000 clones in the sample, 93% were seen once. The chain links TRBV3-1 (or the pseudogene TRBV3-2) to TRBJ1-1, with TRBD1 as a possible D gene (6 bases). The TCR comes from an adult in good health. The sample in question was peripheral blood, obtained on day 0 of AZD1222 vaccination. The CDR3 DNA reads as TGTGCCAGCAGCCTCCTCCCGGCACAGGGCATGAACACTGAAGCTTTCTTT. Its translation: CASSLLPAQGMNTEAFF.